This TCR beta chain was identified during a study of technical replicates of blood from a few donors. The junction had 5 bases not matched to a gene; V was cut back by 6 bases and J by 1 base. CDR1 is SNHLY and CDR2 is FYNNEI in the germline V gene. The CDR3 covers 16 residues. The method was immunoSEQ multiplex PCR; TCRdb's version includes in-frame clones alone and lacks a portion of them. The sample lists under 80,000 clones, roughly 89% occurring once. This clone appeared once. The chain is built from TRBV2 and TRBJ2-5, with 13 bases aligning to TRBD2. The sample taken for sequencing was PBMCs. This receptor was taken from a human donor in good health. Some clones in this sample may be carry-over from other donors' samples. CDR3 protein: CASSRTSGGLQETQYF. In DNA, the CDR3 is TGTGCCAGCAGCCGGACTAGCGGGGGACTCCAAGAGACCCAGTACTTC. Supplemented by reference TRBV2 and TRBJ2-5, the full variable domain reads EPEVTQTPSHQVTQMGQEVILRCVPISNHLYFYWYRQILGQKVEFLVSFYNNEISEKSEIFDDQFSVERPDGSNFTLKIRSTKLEDSAMYFCASSRTSGGLQETQYFGPGTRLLVL.